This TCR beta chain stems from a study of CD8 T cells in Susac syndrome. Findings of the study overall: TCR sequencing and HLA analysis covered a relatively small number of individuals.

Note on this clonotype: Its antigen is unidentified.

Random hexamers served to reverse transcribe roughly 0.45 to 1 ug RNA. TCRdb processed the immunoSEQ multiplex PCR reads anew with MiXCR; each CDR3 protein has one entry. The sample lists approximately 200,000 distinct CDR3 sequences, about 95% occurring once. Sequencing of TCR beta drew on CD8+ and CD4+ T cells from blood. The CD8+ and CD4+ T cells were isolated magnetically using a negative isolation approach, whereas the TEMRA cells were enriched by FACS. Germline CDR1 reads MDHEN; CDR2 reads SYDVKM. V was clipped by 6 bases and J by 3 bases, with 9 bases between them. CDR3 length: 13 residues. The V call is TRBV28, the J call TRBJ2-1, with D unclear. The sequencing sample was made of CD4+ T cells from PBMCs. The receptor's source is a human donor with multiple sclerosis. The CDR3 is CASRPTYYNEQFF. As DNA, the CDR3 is TGTGCCAGCAGACCGACGTACTACAATGAGCAGTTCTTC.